Here is one T cell receptor (beta chain) with its context. TCRdb's table, derived via immunoSEQ multiplex PCR, lists solely in-frame clones and lacks some. Here the sample spans 350,000 to 400,000 clones, around 87% being singletons. These data are taken from a study of blood T cell repertoires in COVID-19. Study background: Recovered participants had two consecutive negative NP/OP PCR tests, healthcare professional clearance, or symptom resolution. Italy, Spain and the United States were the sources of the convalescent and acute COVID-19 samples. In each case, the material was cDNA or gDNA derived from T cells, B-cell-depleted T cells, or PBMCs.

This study enrolled people aged about 18 to 100 from roughly 22 US geographic areas. The length of the CDR3 is 12 residues. The chain carries TRBV1 and TRBJ2-1; the table assigns TRBD2, which was not confirmed against the DNA. TRBV1 is assigned pseudogene status. The sequenced sample was PBMCs or T cells enriched from blood (not recorded which). The source of this sequence is a man aged 40-49 years in a cohort exposed to, infected with or recovered from COVID-19 (not recorded which). The CDR3 DNA reads as TGCACCAGCAGCCGCTACGGACTAGCGCAGTTCTTC. Translation gives CTSSRYGLAQFF.